Presented here are 16 T cell receptor beta chains from one specimen sequenced in a study of T cells in Graves' hyperthyroidism and ophthalmopathy. RNA transcripts provided the source from which TCR beta CDR3 regions were amplified. First-round RT-PCR with HTBI primers amplified the TCR CDR3 region. TCRdb used MiXCR to reprocess the multiplex PCR reads, holding one entry per CDR3 protein. The sample consists of some 600,000 distinct CDR3 sequences, more than 45% of them appearing once. The sample was peripheral blood or thyroid tissue (not recorded which). Source of these receptors: a young woman with Graves' hyperthyroidism.

Written as DNA, the CDR3 is TGTGCCAGCAGCCAATGGGGCGCGGTCGACTATGGCTACACCTTC. It yields the protein CASSQWGAVDYGYTF. The genes are TRBV16 and TRBJ1-2, with D possibly being TRBD1 (5 bases). In germline, CDR1 is KGHSY, CDR2 FQNENV. Deletions cut 1 base from V and 3 bases from J, with 12 bases between. The CDR3 is 15 residues long. Filled out from reference TRBV16 and TRBJ1-2, the complete variable domain reads GEEVAQTPKHLVRGEGQKAKLYCAPIKGHSYVFWYQQVLKNEFKFLISFQNENVFDETGMPKERFSAKCLPNSPCSLEIQATKLEDSAVYFCASSQWGAVDYGYTFGSGTRLTVV.

The chain couples TRBV20-1 to TRBJ1-1; D call uncertain. Germline CDR1 is DFQATT and CDR2 is SNEGSKA (reference sequence). The CDR3 loop spans 13 amino acids. The V end lost 6 bases, the J end lost 0 bases, and 11 bases lay between the germline ends. Here the CDR3 reads CSAKQDMNTEAFF. The CDR3 region has the DNA TGCAGTGCAAAACAAGACATGAACACTGAAGCTTTCTTT.

This clonotype turned up a few times. The chain combines TRBV12-3 or TRBV12-4 with TRBJ1-4; D perhaps matches TRBD1 (6 bases). The CDR3 has 14 amino acids. The V end lost 3 bases, the J end lost 7 bases, and 12 bases lay between the germline ends. The chain's CDR3 is CASSFRGPGEKLFF. The CDR3 DNA is TGTGCCAGCAGTTTTCGGGGGCCAGGTGAAAAACTGTTTTTT.

This clonotype came up many times. This CDR3 is CASSLTKGGHRELFF. The CDR3 region has the DNA TGTGCCAGCAGCTTAACGAAGGGAGGCCACCGGGAGCTGTTTTTT. This rearrangement joins TRBV11-3 to TRBJ2-2; a weak D match, TRBD2 (6 bases). With 2 bases removed from V and 9 bases from J, the gap between germline ends came to 16 bases. This CDR3 has 15 residues. The germline V gene encodes CDR1 SGHNT and CDR2 YENEEA.

This chain joins TRBV4-1 and TRBJ1-5, with D possibly TRBD1 on 5 matching bases. Trimming removed 3 bases from V and 6 bases from J, with 6 bases in between. CDR3 length: 12 amino acids. Germline CDR1 reads MGHRA; CDR2 reads YSYEKL. In DNA form, the CDR3 reads TGCGCCAGCAGCCAGCAGGGTCAGCCCCAGCATTTT. Translated: CASSQQGQPQHF.

The V and J genes are TRBV15 and TRBJ2-5; no clear D. There are 13 residues in the CDR3. Trimming left V 3 bases short and J 5 bases short, with 10 bases between. CDR1 and CDR2 from the germline V gene are LNHNV and YYDKDF (reference sequence). Here the CDR3 DNA reads TGTGCCACCAGCAGCATCCCCGACGAGACCCAGTACTTC. It specifies CATSSIPDETQYF. Supplemented by reference TRBV15 and TRBJ2-5, the full variable domain reads DAMVIQNPRYQVTQFGKPVTLSCSQTLNHNVMYWYQQKSSQAPKLLFHYYDKDFNNEADTPDNFQSRRPNTSFCFLDIRSPGLGDTAMYLCATSSIPDETQYFGPGTRLLVL.

The table lists this clonotype with many counts. The V and J genes are TRBV7-2 and TRBJ2-2, with D hard to call. In germline, CDR1 is SGHTA, CDR2 FQGNSA. Trimming removed 1 base at V and 1 base at J, with 7 bases between. This CDR3 is built from 15 residues. CDR3 bases: TGTGCCAGCAGCTTAGACCTAGTGAACACCGGGGAGCTGTTTTTT. Its translation is CASSLDLVNTGELFF.

This clonotype has ten or more counts. The chain uses TRBV29-1 and TRBJ1-1, with 7 bases aligning to TRBD1. The germline V gene has CDR1 SQVTM and CDR2 ANQGSEA. The V segment lost 5 bases and the J segment 5 bases; nucleotides outside the gene matches: 8. This CDR3 region has 13 residues. Here the CDR3 reads CSVWTGRGTEAFF. CDR3 nucleotides: TGCAGCGTTTGGACAGGTCGGGGGACTGAAGCTTTCTTT.

Concerning this clonotype itself: A junction end diverges from the germline sequence, so it may reflect a read error. This chain uses TRBV5-1 with TRBJ2-7; D is unclear. The CDR3 consists of 14 residues. The germline CDR1 and CDR2 sequences are SGHRS and YFSETQ. In nucleotides, the CDR3 is TGCGCCAGCAGGCGTGACCCACTGAGCTACGAGCGGTACTTC. Encoded protein: CASRRDPLSYERYF.

J is TRBJ2-3 and V is TRBV19, with D maybe TRBD2 (5 bases). The CDR3 is 16 residues long. Trimming removed 5 bases from V and 1 base from J, with 16 bases in between. The germline V gene encodes CDR1 LNHDA and CDR2 SQIVND (reference sequence). CDR3 in amino acids: CASSPTNEVGTDTQYF. DNA of the CDR3: TGTGCCAGTAGTCCGACTAACGAGGTTGGCACAGATACGCAGTATTTT.

The J gene is TRBJ1-2, the V gene TRBV13; D is unclear. Per the germline V gene, CDR1 is PRHDT and CDR2 is FYEKMQ (reference sequence). The CDR3 contains 14 residues. The V end lost 5 bases, the J end lost 8 bases, and 18 bases lay between the germline ends. The CDR3 is CASSPPSTLGGYTF. The CDR3 DNA is TGTGCCAGCAGCCCCCCGTCAACCCTCGGCGGCTACACCTTC. Based on the CDR3 plus reference TRBV13 and TRBJ1-2, the full variable domain is AAGVIQSPRHLIKEKRETATLKCYPIPRHDTVYWYQQGPGQDPQFLISFYEKMQSDKGSIPDRFSAQQFSDYHSELNMSSLELGDSALYFCASSPPSTLGGYTFGSGTRLTVV.

This sequence joins TRBV24-1 and TRBJ1-5; perhaps TRBD1 as D (5 bases). The V end lost 4 bases, the J end lost 5 bases, and 11 bases lay between the germline ends. CDR3 length: 14 residues. The germline gives CDR1 KGHDR, CDR2 SFDVKD. CDR3 DNA: TGTGCCACCAGTGACCGTGGGGGGGATCAGCCCCAGCATTTT. It specifies CATSDRGGDQPQHF.

This clonotype was counted many times. The chain employs TRBV29-1 and TRBJ1-1; tentative D call: TRBD1 (6 bases). CDR1 and CDR2 (germline): SQVTM, ANQGSEA. Between the trimmed V and J ends, which lost 8 bases and 4 bases, there was a span of 14 bases. The CDR3 is made up of 12 amino acids. CDR3 sequence: CSTTGFGTEAFF. The CDR3 coding sequence is TGCAGCACAACAGGGTTCGGCACTGAAGCTTTCTTT.

Concerning this clonotype: One end of the junction fails to match germline, which may point to a read error. V gene TRBV12-3 or TRBV12-4 combines with J gene TRBJ1-4; a possible D gene is TRBD1 (6 bases). The CDR3 has 15 amino acids. The CDR3 nucleotides read TGTGCCAGCAGAATAAGGACAGTGGCTAATGAAAAACTGTCTTTT. This sequence encodes CASRIRTVANEKLSF.

The chain links TRBV12-3 or TRBV12-4 to TRBJ2-7, with 11 bases that match TRBD2. The CDR3 is made up of 14 amino acids. V lost 5 bases to trimming and J lost 7 bases; unmatched junction nucleotides: 7. DNA of the CDR3: TGTGCCAGCAGTGATAGCGGGAGGGCCAGTGAGCAGTACTTC. Amino acids: CASSDSGRASEQYF.

V gene TRBV6-5 combines with J gene TRBJ2-5; tentative D call: TRBD2 (6 bases). CDR3 length: 13 amino acids. V lost 5 bases, J lost 9 bases, and 16 bases lay in between. Per the germline V gene, CDR1 is MNHEY and CDR2 is SVGAGI. The DNA of the CDR3 is TGTGCCAGCAGTCGTCTTCAGTCTAGCGCCCAGTACTTC. Its translation is CASSRLQSSAQYF.